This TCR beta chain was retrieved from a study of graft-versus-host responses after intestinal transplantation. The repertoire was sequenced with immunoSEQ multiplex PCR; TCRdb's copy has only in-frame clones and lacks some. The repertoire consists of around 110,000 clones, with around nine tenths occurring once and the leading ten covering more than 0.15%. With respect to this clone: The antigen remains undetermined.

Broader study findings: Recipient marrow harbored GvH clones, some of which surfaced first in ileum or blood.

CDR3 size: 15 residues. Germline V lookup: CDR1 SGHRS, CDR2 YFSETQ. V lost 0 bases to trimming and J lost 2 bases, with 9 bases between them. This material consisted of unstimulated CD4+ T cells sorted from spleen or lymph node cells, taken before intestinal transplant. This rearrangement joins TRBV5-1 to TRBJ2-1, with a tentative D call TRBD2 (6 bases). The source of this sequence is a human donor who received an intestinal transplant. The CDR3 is CASSLALATYNEQFF. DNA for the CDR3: TGCGCCAGCAGCTTGGCCCTAGCGACCTACAATGAGCAGTTCTTC. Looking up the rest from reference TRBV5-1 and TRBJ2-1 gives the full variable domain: KAGVTQTPRYLIKTRGQQVTLSCSPISGHRSVSWYQQTPGQGLQFLFEYFSETQRNKGNFPGRFSGRQFSNSRSEMNVSTLELGDSALYLCASSLALATYNEQFFGPGTRLTVL.